This T cell receptor beta chain was retrieved from a study of early T cells in non-severe SARS-CoV-2 infection. CDR3 length equals 15 residues. J gave up 0 bases and V 5 bases, and 3 bases lay outside the gene matches. CDR1 LGHDT and CDR2 YNNKEL come from the germline V gene (reference sequence). This clonotype came up a few times. TCRdb independently ran MiXCR on the 5' RACE reads; one entry per CDR3 protein. The table has around 80,000 distinct CDR3 sequences, more than 9% seen once; the top ten hold around 8%. Specimen: whole blood, collected at baseline. This clonotype was obtained from an adult who was a healthcare worker with PCR-confirmed SARS-CoV-2 infection or an uninfected control (not recorded which). V is TRBV3-1 and J is TRBJ1-3, with 8 bases lining up with TRBD1. Written as DNA, the CDR3 is TGTGCCAGCAGCTACAGGGGGAACTCTGGAAACACCATATATTTT. It codes for CASSYRGNSGNTIYF. Filled out from reference TRBV3-1 and TRBJ1-3, the complete variable domain reads DTAVSQTPKYLVTQMGNDKSIKCEQNLGHDTMYWYKQDSKKFLKIMFSYNNKELIINETVPNRFSPKSPDKAHLNLHINSLELGDSAVYFCASSYRGNSGNTIYFGEGSWLTVV.